This T cell receptor (beta chain) comes out of a study of breast tumors, draining lymph nodes, adjacent tissues. Whole-study findings and limits: The lymph node origin of tumor T cells was framed as consistent with a hypothesis, not demonstrated.

Germline values: CDR1 MNHEY, CDR2 SMNVEV (reference sequence). The CDR3 contains 15 residues. The trim removed 4 bases at V and 5 bases at J, leaving 8 bases unmatched. A word on this clonotype: Its antigen is still unknown.

Samples came from axillary lymph nodes draining the breast cancer. Via MiXCR, TCRdb re-called the multiplex PCR reads, giving one row per CDR3 protein. There are over 250,000 distinct CDR3 sequences in the sample; around 31% occur only once, and 1.1% lies in the top ten. The sequenced sample was axillary lymph node tissue. The J gene is TRBJ2-3, the V gene TRBV27; TRBD1 agrees at 8 bases. The clonotype originates from a female donor with breast cancer. Some clones in this sample may be carry-over from other donors' samples. CDR3: CASSSGTGRRDTQYF. CDR3 nucleotide sequence: TGTGCCAGCAGTTCCGGGACAGGAAGGAGAGATACGCAGTATTTT.